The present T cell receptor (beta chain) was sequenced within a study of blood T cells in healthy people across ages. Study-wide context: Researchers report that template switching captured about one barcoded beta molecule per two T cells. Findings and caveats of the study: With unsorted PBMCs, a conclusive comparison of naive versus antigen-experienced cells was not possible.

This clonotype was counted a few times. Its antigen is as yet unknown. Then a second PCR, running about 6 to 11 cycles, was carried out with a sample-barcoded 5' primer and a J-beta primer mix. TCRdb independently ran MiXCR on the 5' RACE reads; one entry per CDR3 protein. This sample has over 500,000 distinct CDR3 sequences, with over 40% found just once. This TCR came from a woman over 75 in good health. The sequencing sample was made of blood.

The CDR3 DNA is TGCGCCAGCAGCTCGACGGGACCCCTCTCAAACACCATATATTTT. Translating it yields CASSSTGPLSNTIYF. This chain joins TRBV5-1 and TRBJ1-3, with D tentatively TRBD1 (5 bases). V lost 3 bases to trimming and J lost 6 bases, with 16 bases between them. The CDR3 covers 15 residues. Germline V lookup: CDR1 SGHRS, CDR2 YFSETQ.